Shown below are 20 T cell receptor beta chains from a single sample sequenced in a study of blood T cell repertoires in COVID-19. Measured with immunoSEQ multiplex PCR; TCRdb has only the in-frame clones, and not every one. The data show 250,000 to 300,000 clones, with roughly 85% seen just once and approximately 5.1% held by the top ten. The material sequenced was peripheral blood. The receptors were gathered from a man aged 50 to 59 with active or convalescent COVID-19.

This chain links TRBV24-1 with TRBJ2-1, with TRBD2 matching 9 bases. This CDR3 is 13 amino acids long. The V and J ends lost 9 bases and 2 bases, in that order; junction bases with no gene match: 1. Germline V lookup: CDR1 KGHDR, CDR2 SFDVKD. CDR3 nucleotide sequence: TGTGCCACCGAGCGGGAGGCCTACAATGAGCAGTTCTTC. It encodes CATEREAYNEQFF.

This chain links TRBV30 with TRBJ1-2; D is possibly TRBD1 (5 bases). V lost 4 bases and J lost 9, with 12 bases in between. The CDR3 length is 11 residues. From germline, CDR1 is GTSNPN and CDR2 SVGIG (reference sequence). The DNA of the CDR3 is TGTGCCTGGAAAGGACAAGAGAGCTACACCTTC. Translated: CAWKGQESYTF.

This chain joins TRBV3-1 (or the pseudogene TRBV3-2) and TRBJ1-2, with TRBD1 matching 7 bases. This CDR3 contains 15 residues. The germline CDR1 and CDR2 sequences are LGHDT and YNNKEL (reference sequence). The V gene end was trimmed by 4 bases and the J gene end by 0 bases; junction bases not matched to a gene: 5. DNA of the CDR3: TGTGCCAGCAGCCTCCCCGGACAGGCTAACTATGGCTACACCTTC. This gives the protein CASSLPGQANYGYTF.

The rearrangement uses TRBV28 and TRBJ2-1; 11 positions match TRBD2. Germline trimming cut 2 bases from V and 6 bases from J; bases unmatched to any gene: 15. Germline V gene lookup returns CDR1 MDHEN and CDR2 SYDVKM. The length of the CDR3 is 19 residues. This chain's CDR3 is CASSLRPYGLAGAPNEQFF. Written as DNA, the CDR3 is TGTGCCAGCAGTTTACGCCCCTATGGACTAGCGGGCGCTCCCAATGAGCAGTTCTTC.

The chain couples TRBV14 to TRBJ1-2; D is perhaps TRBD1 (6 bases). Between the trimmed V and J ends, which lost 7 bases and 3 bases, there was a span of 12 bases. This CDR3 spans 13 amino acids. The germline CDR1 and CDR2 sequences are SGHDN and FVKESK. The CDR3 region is CASNKGVDYGYTF. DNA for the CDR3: TGTGCCAGCAACAAGGGGGTTGACTATGGCTACACCTTC.

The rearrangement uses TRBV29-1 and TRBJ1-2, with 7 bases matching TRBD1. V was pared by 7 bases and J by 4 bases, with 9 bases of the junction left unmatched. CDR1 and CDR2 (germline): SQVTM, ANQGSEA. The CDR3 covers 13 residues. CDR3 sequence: CSAGVGQLYGYTF. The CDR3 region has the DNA TGCAGCGCCGGAGTGGGACAGCTCTATGGCTACACCTTC.

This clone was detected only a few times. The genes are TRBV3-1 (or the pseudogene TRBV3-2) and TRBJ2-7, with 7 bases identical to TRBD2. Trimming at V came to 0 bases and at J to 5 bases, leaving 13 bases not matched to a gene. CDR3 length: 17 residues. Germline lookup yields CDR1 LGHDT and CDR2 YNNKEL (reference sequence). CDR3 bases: TGTGCCAGCAGCCAAGATATGAGGGAGGGCCCTGAACACGAGCAGTACTTC. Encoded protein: CASSQDMREGPEHEQYF.

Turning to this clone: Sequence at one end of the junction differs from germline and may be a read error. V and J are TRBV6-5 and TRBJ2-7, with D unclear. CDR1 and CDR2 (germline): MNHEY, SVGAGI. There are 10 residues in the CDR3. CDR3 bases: TGTGCCAGCGGCAGGCCTCACGGCACCTTC. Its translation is CASGRPHGTF.

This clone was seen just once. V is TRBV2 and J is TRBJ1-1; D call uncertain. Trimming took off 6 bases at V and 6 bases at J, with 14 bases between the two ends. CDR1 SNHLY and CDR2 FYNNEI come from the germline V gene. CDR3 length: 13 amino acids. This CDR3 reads CASRSRLFAEAFF. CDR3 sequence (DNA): TGTGCCAGCAGGTCGAGGTTGTTCGCTGAAGCTTTCTTT.

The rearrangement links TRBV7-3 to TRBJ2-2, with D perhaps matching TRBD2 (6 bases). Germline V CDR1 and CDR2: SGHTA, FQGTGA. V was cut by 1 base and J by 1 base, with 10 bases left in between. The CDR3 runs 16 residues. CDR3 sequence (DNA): TGTGCCAGCAGCTTAAGGCCCGGGAGGAACACCGGGGAGCTGTTTTTT. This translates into CASSLRPGRNTGELFF.

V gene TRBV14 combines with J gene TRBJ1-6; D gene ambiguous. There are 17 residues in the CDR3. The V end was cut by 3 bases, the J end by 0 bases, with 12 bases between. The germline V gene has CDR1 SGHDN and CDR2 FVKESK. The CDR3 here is CASSQSYGNSYNSPLHF. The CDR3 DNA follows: TGTGCCAGCAGCCAGAGTTACGGGAACTCCTATAATTCACCCCTCCACTTT. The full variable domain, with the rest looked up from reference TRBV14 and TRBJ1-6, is EAGVTQFPSHSVIEKGQTVTLRCDPISGHDNLYWYRRVMGKEIKFLLHFVKESKQDESGMPNNRFLAERTGGTYSTLKVQPAELEDSGVYFCASSQSYGNSYNSPLHFGNGTRLTVT.

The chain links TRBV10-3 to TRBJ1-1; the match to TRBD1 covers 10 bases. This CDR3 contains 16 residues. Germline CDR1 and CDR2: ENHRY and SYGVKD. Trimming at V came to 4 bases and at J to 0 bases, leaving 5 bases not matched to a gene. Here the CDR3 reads CAISGGTGAMNTEAFF. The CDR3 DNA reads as TGTGCCATCAGTGGTGGGACAGGGGCCATGAACACTGAAGCTTTCTTT.

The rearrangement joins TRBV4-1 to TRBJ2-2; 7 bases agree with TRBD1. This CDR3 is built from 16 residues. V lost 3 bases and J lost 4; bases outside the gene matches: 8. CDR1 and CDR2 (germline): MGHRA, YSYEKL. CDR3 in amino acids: CASSQTRDRSTGELFF. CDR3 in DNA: TGCGCCAGCAGCCAGACCAGGGACAGATCCACCGGGGAGCTGTTTTTT.

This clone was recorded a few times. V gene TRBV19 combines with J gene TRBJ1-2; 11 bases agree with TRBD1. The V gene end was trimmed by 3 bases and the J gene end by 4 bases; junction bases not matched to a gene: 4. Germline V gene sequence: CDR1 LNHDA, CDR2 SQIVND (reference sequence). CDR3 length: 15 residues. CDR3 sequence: CASSIGDRGTYGYTF. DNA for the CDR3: TGTGCCAGTAGTATTGGGGACAGGGGGACCTATGGCTACACCTTC.

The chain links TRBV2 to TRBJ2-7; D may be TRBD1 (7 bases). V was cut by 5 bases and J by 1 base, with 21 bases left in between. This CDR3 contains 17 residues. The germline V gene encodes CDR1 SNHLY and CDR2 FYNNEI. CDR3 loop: CASSRDRVGSGSYEQYF. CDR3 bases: TGTGCCAGCAGTCGCGACAGGGTCGGGAGTGGTTCCTACGAGCAGTACTTC.

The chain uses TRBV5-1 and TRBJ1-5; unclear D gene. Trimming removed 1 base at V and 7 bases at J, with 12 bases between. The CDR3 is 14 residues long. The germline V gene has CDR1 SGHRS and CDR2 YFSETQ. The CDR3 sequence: CASSLLGGSQPQHF. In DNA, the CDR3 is TGCGCCAGCAGCTTGCTCGGCGGGTCACAGCCCCAGCATTTT.

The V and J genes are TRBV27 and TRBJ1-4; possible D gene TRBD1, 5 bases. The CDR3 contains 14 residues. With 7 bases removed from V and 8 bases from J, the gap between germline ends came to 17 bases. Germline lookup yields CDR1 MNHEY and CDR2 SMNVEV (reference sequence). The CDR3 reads CASMTPGLGEKLFF. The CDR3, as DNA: TGTGCCAGCATGACACCGGGACTGGGCGAAAAACTGTTTTTT.

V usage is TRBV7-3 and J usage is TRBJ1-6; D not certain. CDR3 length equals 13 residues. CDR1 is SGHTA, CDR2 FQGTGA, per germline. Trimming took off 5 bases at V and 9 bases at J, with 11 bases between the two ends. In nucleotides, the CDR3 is TGTGCCAGCAGCCTCCGAGCAGGTTCACCCCTCCACTTT. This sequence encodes CASSLRAGSPLHF.

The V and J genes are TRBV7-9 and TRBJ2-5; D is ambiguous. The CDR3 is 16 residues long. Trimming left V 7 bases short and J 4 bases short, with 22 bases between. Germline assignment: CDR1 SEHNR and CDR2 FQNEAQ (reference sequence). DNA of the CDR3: TGTGCCAGCACCTTCCCGCCTTGGCCCCTGGTAGAGACCCAGTACTTC. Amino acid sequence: CASTFPPWPLVETQYF.

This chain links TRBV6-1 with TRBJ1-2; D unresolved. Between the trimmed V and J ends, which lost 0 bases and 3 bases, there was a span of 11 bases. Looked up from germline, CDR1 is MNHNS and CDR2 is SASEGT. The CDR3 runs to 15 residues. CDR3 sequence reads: CASSEANWADYGYTF. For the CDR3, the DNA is TGTGCCAGCAGTGAAGCTAATTGGGCAGACTATGGCTACACCTTC.